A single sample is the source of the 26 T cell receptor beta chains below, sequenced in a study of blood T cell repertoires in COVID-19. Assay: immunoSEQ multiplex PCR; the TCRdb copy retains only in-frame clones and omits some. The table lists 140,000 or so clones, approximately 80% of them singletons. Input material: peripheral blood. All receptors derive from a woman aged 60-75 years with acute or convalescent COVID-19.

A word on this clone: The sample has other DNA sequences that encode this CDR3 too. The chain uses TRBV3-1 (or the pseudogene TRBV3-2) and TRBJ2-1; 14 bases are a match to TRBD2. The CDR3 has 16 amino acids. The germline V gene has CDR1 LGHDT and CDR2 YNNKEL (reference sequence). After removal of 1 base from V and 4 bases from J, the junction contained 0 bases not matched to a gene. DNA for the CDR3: TGTGCCAGCAGCCAAGGACTAGCGGGAGGGTACAATGAGCAGTTCTTC. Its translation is CASSQGLAGGYNEQFF.

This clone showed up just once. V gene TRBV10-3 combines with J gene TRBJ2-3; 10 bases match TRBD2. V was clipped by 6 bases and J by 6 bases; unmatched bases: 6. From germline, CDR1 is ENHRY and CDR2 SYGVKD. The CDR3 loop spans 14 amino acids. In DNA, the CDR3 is TGTGCCATCAGGCTAGCGGGAGTAGGTGATACGCAGTATTTT. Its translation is CAIRLAGVGDTQYF.

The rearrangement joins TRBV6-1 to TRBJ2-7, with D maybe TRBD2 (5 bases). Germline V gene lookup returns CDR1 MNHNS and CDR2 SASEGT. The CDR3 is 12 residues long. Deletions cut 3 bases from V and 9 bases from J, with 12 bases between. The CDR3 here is CASSEDFKGQYF. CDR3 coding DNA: TGTGCCAGCAGTGAGGACTTCAAGGGGCAGTACTTC.

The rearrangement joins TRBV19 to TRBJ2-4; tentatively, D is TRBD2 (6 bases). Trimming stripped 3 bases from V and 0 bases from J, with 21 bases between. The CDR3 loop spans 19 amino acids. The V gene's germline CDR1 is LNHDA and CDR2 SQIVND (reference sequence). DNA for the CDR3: TGTGCCAGTAGTATTGAACGGGAGACGCAAGCTGTAGCCAAAAACATTCAGTACTTC. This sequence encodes CASSIERETQAVAKNIQYF.

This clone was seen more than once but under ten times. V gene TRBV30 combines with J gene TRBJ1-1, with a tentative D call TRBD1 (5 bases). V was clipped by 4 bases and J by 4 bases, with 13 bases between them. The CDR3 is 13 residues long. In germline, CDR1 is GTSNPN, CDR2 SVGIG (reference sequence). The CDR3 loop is CAWKFGGSTEAFF. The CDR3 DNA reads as TGTGCCTGGAAGTTCGGGGGGAGCACTGAAGCTTTCTTT.

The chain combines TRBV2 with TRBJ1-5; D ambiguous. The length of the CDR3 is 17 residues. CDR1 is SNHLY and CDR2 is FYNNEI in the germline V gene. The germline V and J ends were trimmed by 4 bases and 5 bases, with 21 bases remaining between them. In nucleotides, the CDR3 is TGTGCCAGCAGTGGGTGGCAGGAGGTGTTGTTGGATCAGCCCCAGCATTTT. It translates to CASSGWQEVLLDQPQHF.

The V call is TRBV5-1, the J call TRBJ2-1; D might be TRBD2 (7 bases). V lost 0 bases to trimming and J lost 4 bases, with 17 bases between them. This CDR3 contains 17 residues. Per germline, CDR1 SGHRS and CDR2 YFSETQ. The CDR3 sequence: CASSLVGRGASYNEQFF. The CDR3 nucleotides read TGCGCCAGCAGCTTGGTGGGCCGGGGGGCGAGTTACAATGAGCAGTTCTTC.

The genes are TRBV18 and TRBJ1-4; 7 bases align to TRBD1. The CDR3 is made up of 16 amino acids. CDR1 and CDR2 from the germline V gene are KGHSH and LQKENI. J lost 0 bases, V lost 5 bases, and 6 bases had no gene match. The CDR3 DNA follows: TGTGCCAGCTCAAGGGGGCGGACCGCAACTAATGAAAAACTGTTTTTT. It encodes CASSRGRTATNEKLFF. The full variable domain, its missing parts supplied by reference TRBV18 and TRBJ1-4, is NAGVMQNPRHLVRRRGQEARLRCSPMKGHSHVYWYRQLPEEGLKFMVYLQKENIIDESGMPKERFSAEFPKEGPSILRIQQVVRGDSAAYFCASSRGRTATNEKLFFGSGTQLSVL.

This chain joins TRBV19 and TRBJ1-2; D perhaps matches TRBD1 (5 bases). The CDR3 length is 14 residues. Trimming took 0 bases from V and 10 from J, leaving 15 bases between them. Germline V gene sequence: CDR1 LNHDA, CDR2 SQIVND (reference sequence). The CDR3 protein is CASSIDRTRAVYTF. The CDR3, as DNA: TGTGCCAGTAGTATAGATCGGACAAGAGCTGTCTACACCTTC.

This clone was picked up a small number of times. CDR3 protein: CASSLEGTGWRGYTF. As DNA, the CDR3 is TGCGCCAGCAGCCTTGAAGGGACAGGGTGGCGAGGCTACACCTTC. The chain joins TRBV5-1 to TRBJ1-2; TRBD1 matches 9 bases. Germline CDR1 and CDR2: SGHRS and YFSETQ. This CDR3 contains 15 residues. With V trimmed by 4 bases and J by 8 bases, 12 bases remained unmatched.

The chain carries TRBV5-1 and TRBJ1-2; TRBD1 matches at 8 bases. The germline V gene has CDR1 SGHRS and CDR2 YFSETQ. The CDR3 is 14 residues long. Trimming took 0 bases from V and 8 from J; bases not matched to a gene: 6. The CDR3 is CASSLVQSGGGYTF. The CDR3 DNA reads TGCGCCAGCAGCTTGGTTCAGTCAGGGGGCGGCTACACCTTC.

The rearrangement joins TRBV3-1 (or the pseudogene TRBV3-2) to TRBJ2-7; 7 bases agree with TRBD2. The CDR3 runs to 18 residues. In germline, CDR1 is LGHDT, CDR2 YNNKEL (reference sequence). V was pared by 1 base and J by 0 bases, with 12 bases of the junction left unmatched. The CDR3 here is CASSQVALAEDTSYEQYF. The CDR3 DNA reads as TGTGCCAGCAGCCAAGTAGCGCTAGCGGAGGATACCTCCTACGAGCAGTACTTC.

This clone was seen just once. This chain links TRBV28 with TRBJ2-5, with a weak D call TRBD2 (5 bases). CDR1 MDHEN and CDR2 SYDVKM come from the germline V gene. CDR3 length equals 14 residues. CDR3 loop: CSHRPRESQETQYF. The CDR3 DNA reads TGTTCCCACCGGCCGAGGGAGTCCCAAGAGACCCAGTACTTC.

Here the CDR3 DNA reads TGTGCCACCGCGCTGTCCAAAAGCGGGCGCAATGAGCAGTTCTTC. Its protein is CATALSKSGRNEQFF. The rearrangement joins TRBV15 to TRBJ2-1; TRBD2 is a possible D gene (6 bases). The V and J ends lost 8 bases and 6 bases respectively, with 20 bases between them. CDR3 size: 15 residues. Germline CDR1 LNHNV, CDR2 YYDKDF (reference sequence).

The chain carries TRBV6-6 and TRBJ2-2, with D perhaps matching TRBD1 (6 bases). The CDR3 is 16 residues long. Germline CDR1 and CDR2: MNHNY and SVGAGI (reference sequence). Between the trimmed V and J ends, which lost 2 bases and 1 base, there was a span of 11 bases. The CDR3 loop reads CASSYITGLNTGELFF. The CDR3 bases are TGTGCCAGCAGTTACATAACAGGGTTGAACACCGGGGAGCTGTTTTTT.

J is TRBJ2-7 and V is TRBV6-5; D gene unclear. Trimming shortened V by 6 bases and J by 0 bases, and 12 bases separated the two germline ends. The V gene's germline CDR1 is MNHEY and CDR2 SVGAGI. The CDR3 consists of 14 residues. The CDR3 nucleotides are TGTGCCAGCAGAGTCCTACTTACCTCCTACGAGCAGTACTTC. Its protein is CASRVLLTSYEQYF.

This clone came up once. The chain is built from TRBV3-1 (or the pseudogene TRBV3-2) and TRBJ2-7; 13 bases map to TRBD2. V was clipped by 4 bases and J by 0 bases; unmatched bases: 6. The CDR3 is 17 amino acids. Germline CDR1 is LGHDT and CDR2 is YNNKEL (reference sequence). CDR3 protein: CASSRGLAGVSSYEQYF. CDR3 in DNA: TGTGCCAGCAGCCGAGGACTAGCGGGAGTAAGCTCCTACGAGCAGTACTTC.

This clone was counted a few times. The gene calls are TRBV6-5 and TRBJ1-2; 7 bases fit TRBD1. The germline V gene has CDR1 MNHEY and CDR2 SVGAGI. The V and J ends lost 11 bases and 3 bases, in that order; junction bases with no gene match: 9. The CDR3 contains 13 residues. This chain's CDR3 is CACKGQTYYGYTF. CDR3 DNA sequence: TGTGCCTGCAAGGGACAGACTTACTATGGCTACACCTTC.

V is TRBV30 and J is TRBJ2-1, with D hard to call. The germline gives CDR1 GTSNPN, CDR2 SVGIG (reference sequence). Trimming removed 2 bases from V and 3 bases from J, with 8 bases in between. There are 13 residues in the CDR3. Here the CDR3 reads CAWSYDNYNEQFF. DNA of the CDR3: TGTGCCTGGAGTTACGACAACTACAATGAGCAGTTCTTC.

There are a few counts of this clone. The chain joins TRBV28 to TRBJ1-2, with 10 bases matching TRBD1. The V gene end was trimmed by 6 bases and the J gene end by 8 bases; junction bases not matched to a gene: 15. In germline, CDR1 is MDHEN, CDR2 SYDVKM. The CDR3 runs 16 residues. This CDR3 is CASSWSLTGGVKGYTF. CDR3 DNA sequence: TGTGCCAGCAGCTGGTCCCTGACAGGGGGCGTAAAGGGCTACACCTTC.

The CDR3 sequence is CATRPPGERNTIYF. The CDR3 coding sequence is TGTGCCACCAGGCCGCCAGGGGAAAGAAACACCATATATTTT. This rearrangement joins TRBV19 to TRBJ1-3; D is perhaps TRBD1 (6 bases). V lost 10 bases and J 5 bases, leaving 18 bases between the germline ends. The CDR3 loop spans 14 amino acids. Germline loops: CDR1 LNHDA, CDR2 SQIVND (reference sequence).

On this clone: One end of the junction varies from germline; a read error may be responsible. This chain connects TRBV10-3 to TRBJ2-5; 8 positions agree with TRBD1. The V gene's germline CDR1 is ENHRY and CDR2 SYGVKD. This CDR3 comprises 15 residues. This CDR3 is CAISQSGTGQETQYF. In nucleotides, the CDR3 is TGTGCCATCAGTCAGTCGGGGACAGGCCAAGAGACCCAGTACTTC.

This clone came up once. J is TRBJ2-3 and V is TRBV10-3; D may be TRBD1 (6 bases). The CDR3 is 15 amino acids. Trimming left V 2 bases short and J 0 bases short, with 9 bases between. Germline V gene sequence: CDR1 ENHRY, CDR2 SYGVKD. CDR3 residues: CAISEGGHSTDTQYF. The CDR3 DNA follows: TGTGCCATCAGTGAGGGGGGCCACAGCACAGATACGCAGTATTTT.

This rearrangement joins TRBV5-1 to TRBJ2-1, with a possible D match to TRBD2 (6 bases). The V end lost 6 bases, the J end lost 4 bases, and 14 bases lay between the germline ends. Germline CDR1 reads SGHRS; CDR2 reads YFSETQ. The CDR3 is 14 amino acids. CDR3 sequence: CASTPSGGYNEQFF. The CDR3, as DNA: TGCGCCAGCACCCCTTCCGGAGGGTACAATGAGCAGTTCTTC.

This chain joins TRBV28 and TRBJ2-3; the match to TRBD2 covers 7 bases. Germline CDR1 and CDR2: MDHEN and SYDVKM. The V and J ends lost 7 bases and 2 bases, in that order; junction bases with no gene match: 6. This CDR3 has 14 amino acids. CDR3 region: CASKNSGYTDTQYF. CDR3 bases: TGTGCCAGCAAGAATAGCGGGTACACAGATACGCAGTATTTT.

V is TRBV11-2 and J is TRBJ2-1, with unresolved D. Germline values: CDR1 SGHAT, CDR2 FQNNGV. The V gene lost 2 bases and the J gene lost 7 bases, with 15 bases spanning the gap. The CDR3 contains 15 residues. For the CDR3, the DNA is TGTGCCAGCAGCTTACGGCTTTTCGGAGCAAATGAGCAGTTCTTC. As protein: CASSLRLFGANEQFF. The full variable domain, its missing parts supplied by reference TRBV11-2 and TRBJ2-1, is EAGVAQSPRYKIIEKRQSVAFWCNPISGHATLYWYQQILGQGPKLLIQFQNNGVVDDSQLPKDRFSAERLKGVDSTLKIQPAKLEDSAVYLCASSLRLFGANEQFFGPGTRLTVL.